The rows below give T cell receptor beta chains drawn from one sample of a study of PD-1 blockade in classical Hodgkin lymphoma. The assay was immunoSEQ multiplex PCR, and TCRdb's table has in-frame clones only and misses some. The sample shows 15,000 or so clones, more than 70% of them seen only once. The sequencing used peripheral blood mononuclear cells (PBMCs), collected at baseline. These receptors were collected from a human donor with classical Hodgkin lymphoma. Both conserved end residues are part of each CDR3. Fields, in order: D gene, J gene, V gene, clone size, CDR3 protein, CDR3 DNA. The D gene is left open where the match is weak. Expanded clones get a size class; other rows say once, few or many, or leave the size out.

.	TRBJ1-1	TRBV15	.	CATSKQSTEAFF	TGTGCCACCAGCAAACAGAGCACTGAAGCTTTCTTT
.	TRBJ1-2	TRBV10-3	.	CAISGNNLNYGYTF	TGTGCCATCAGTGGTAACAATCTTAACTATGGCTACACCTTC
.	TRBJ1-6	TRBV27	.	CASSFGSPIGSPLHF	TGTGCCAGCAGTTTCGGGTCCCCTATCGGTTCACCCCTCCACTTT
.	TRBJ2-5	TRBV4-1	few	CASSQVPEETQYF	TGCGCCAGCAGCCAAGTCCCCGAAGAGACCCAGTACTTC
.	TRBJ1-6	TRBV10-1	.	CASSGDGYSPLHF	TGCGCCAGCAGTGGGGACGGCTATTCACCCCTCCACTTT
TRBD2	TRBJ2-1	TRBV19	.	CASSIDWGLEDFNEQFF	TGTGCCAGTAGTATAGACTGGGGACTAGAAGACTTCAATGAGCAGTTCTTC
.	TRBJ1-3	TRBV12-5	once	CASADRISGNTIYF	TGTGCTAGTGCGGACAGAATCTCTGGAAACACCATATATTTT
.	TRBJ1-2	TRBV2	.	CASSDTQGNYGYTF	TGTGCCAGCAGTGATACGCAGGGGAACTATGGCTACACCTTC
TRBD1	TRBJ1-1	TRBV14	.	CASSSWTGVPTEAFF	TGTGCCAGCAGCTCGTGGACAGGGGTCCCCACTGAAGCTTTCTTT
.	TRBJ2-1	TRBV14	.	CASSQGPAMGQFF	TGTGCCAGCAGCCAAGGCCCGGCGATGGGGCAGTTCTTC
.	TRBJ1-4	TRBV15	.	CATSRELGLANEKLFF	TGTGCCACCAGCAGAGAATTGGGTCTGGCTAATGAAAAACTGTTTTTT
TRBD2	TRBJ2-3	TRBV4-3	.	CASSQEGASGRSADTQYF	TGCGCCAGCAGCCAAGAGGGGGCTAGCGGGAGAAGCGCAGATACGCAGTATTTT
.	TRBJ1-1	TRBV28	.	CASSFTPRNTEAFF	TGTGCCAGCAGTTTTACCCCCAGGAACACTGAAGCTTTCTTT
TRBD1	TRBJ1-5	TRBV19	.	CASSLRDRERGQPQHF	TGTGCCAGTAGTCTTCGGGACAGGGAGCGTGGGCAGCCCCAGCATTTT
.	TRBJ2-1	TRBV27	.	CASSLVAGNNEQFF	TGTGCCAGCAGTTTAGTTGCAGGGAACAATGAGCAGTTCTTC
.	TRBJ2-7	TRBV5-1	.	CASSADLYEQYF	TGCGCCAGCAGCGCTGACCTCTACGAGCAGTACTTC
.	TRBJ1-1	TRBV18	.	CASSSGPMNTEAFF	TGTGCCAGCTCTTCGGGGCCCATGAACACTGAAGCTTTCTTT
.	TRBJ1-1	TRBV27	.	CASTDRFYTEAFF	TGTGCCAGCACAGACAGATTTTACACTGAAGCTTTCTTT
TRBD2	TRBJ2-3	TRBV5-1	.	CASSLMTSGGADTQYF	TGCGCCAGCAGCTTGATGACTAGCGGTGGGGCAGATACGCAGTATTTT
TRBD1	TRBJ1-2	TRBV5-1	.	CASSATGVESGYTF	TGCGCCAGCAGCGCCACAGGGGTGGAATCTGGCTACACCTTC
TRBD2	TRBJ2-3	TRBV29-1	.	CSVRGVDTQYF	TGCAGCGTGCGGGGGGTGGATACGCAGTATTTT
.	TRBJ1-2	TRBV5-1	.	CASSTPDRLYGYTF	TGCGCCAGCAGCACGCCAGACAGACTCTATGGCTACACCTTC
TRBD1	TRBJ1-6	TRBV28	.	CASSPTGEVSPLHF	TGTGCCAGCAGTCCGACAGGGGAGGTATCACCCCTCCACTTT
.	TRBJ2-3	TRBV5-1	.	CASSLAGRISDTQYF	TGCGCCAGCAGCTTGGCGGGGAGGATCTCAGATACGCAGTATTTT
TRBD2	TRBJ2-7	TRBV18	once	CASSLTGGRKEQYF	TGTGCCAGCTCCTTGACTGGCGGGAGGAAAGAGCAGTACTTC
.	TRBJ1-1	TRBV5-4	.	CASSLEVTGTEAFF	TGTGCCAGCAGCTTGGAAGTGACGGGGACTGAAGCTTTCTTT
.	TRBJ2-7	TRBV7-9	.	CASNLVDSSPYEQYF	TGTGCCAGCAACTTAGTCGACAGTTCTCCCTACGAGCAGTACTTC
TRBD1	TRBJ1-5	TRBV7-9	few	CASSRTGGHQPQHF	TGTGCCAGCAGCCGGACAGGGGGCCATCAGCCCCAGCATTTT
.	TRBJ1-2	TRBV4-3	.	CASSQDRWGPDYGYTF	TGCGCCAGCAGCCAAGATCGGTGGGGTCCGGACTATGGCTACACCTTC
.	TRBJ2-2	TRBV27	few	CASSLEVEATGELFF	TGTGCCAGCAGTTTGGAAGTCGAGGCCACCGGGGAGCTGTTTTTT
TRBD2	TRBJ2-3	TRBV27	once	CASSLGLAGAGGTDTQYF	TGTGCCAGCAGTTTAGGCCTAGCGGGAGCCGGTGGCACAGATACGCAGTATTTT
.	TRBJ2-3	TRBV12-5	.	CASGLKLSTDTQYF	TGTGCTAGTGGCCTGAAGCTTAGCACAGATACGCAGTATTTT
.	TRBJ1-1	TRBV11-3	.	CASSLAGQSTEAFF	TGTGCCAGCAGCTTAGCCGGACAGAGCACTGAAGCTTTCTTT
.	TRBJ2-1	TRBV2	.	CASSEDNYNEQFF	TGTGCCAGCAGTGAAGACAACTACAATGAGCAGTTCTTC
.	TRBJ2-1	TRBV28	few	CASSRPGGRVEQFF	TGTGCCAGCAGCCGACCCGGAGGGCGGGTTGAGCAGTTCTTC
.	TRBJ2-3	TRBV7-6	.	CEVGTDTQYF	TGTGAGGTGGGAACAGATACGCAGTATTTT
.	TRBJ1-1	TRBV18	.	CASSPQAMNTEAFF	TGTGCCAGCTCACCACAAGCTATGAACACTGAAGCTTTCTTT
.	TRBJ1-2	TRBV7-9	.	CASSPFGRKGTYGYTF	TGTGCCAGCAGCCCATTTGGCAGGAAGGGGACCTATGGCTACACCTTC
TRBD1	TRBJ2-1	TRBV28	.	CASSLPDRGSYNEQFF	TGTGCCAGCAGTCTACCCGACAGGGGATCCTACAATGAGCAGTTCTTC
.	TRBJ2-7	TRBV16	few	CASSQSGGLHEQYF	TGTGCCAGCAGCCAATCTGGGGGTTTACACGAGCAGTACTTC
.	TRBJ2-3	TRBV28	once	CASSDLGSGITDTQYF	TGTGCCAGCTCCGATTTAGGGTCAGGGATAACAGATACGCAGTATTTT
.	TRBJ1-1	TRBV5-1	few	CASSLVGLSTNTEAFF	TGCGCCAGCAGCTTGGTCGGATTGAGTACGAACACTGAAGCTTTCTTT
.	TRBJ1-5	TRBV7-2	.	CASSLGHNQPQHF	TGTGCCAGCAGTTTGGGACATAATCAGCCCCAGCATTTT
.	TRBJ1-4	TRBV29-1	.	CSVQIWDFRQPPGKLFF	TGCAGCGTTCAAATTTGGGACTTCCGCCAACCCCCCGGAAAACTGTTTTTT
.	TRBJ1-3	TRBV9	.	CASSTGGISGNTIYF	TGTGCCAGCAGCACCGGTGGGATCTCTGGAAACACCATATATTTT
.	TRBJ1-4	TRBV5-1	.	CASKGLTNEKLFF	TGCGCCAGCAAAGGCCTAACTAATGAAAAACTGTTTTTT
.	TRBJ1-2	TRBV2	.	CASVGRQRLYGYTF	TGTGCCAGCGTTGGGCGACAACGACTCTATGGCTACACCTTC
TRBD2	TRBJ2-3	TRBV6-5	once	CASSPGTSGTDTQYF	TGTGCCAGCAGCCCTGGGACTAGCGGCACAGATACGCAGTATTTT
.	TRBJ1-1	TRBV5-6	few	CASSGNRVLNTEAFF	TGTGCCAGCAGCGGAAACAGGGTCTTGAACACTGAAGCTTTCTTT
.	TRBJ2-5	TRBV9	.	CASSSREAEQETQYF	TGTGCCAGCAGCTCGAGGGAAGCGGAGCAAGAGACCCAGTACTTC
.	TRBJ2-1	TRBV20-1	.	CSASSDNEQFF	TGCAGTGCTAGCTCGGACAATGAGCAGTTCTTC
.	TRBJ1-5	TRBV6-6	.	CASSYSGLSNQPQHF	TGTGCCAGCAGTTACTCGGGACTGAGCAATCAGCCCCAGCATTTT
TRBD2	TRBJ2-3	TRBV10-2	.	CASSDPPSGGYPSF	TGCGCCAGCAGTGACCCCCCTAGCGGGGGGTACCCATCTTTT
TRBD1	TRBJ1-6	TRBV6-1	.	CASSEGTGGDYNSPLHF	TGTGCCAGCAGTGAAGGTACAGGGGGCGATTATAATTCACCCCTCCACTTT